Each of the 11 T cell receptor beta chains below was sequenced from the same sample in a study of chemoradiotherapy in HPV16-positive cancers (dated by TCRdb to between 2021 and 2023). The receptor library was made with the immunoSEQ multiplex PCR assay. TCRdb obtained this table from immuneACCESS and retained in-frame rearrangements with V and J assigned. These tables miss some clones; where compared with another copy, unresolved V genes account for less than half of the shortfall, and the remainder is unexplained. The sample profile shows 30,000 to 45,000 clones; roughly 75% of them were found once. Approximately 4.2% of the sample belongs to the ten largest clones. The sequencing here drew on blood, taken from a patient who underwent chemoradiotherapy. The receptors stem from a human donor with HPV-associated anogenital cancer.

The CDR3 region is CASSARRVLVKNIQYF. In DNA form, the CDR3 reads TGTGCCAGCAGCGCCCGTCGGGTCTTGGTCAAAAACATTCAGTACTTC. V usage is TRBV13 and J usage is TRBJ2-4; D is uncertain. This CDR3 comprises 16 residues. Germline CDR1 reads PRHDT; CDR2 reads FYEKMQ (reference sequence). Between the trimmed V and J ends, which lost 5 bases and 3 bases, there was a span of 17 bases.

The chain joins TRBV2 to TRBJ2-7, with no clear D. This CDR3 spans 13 amino acids. Germline V lookup: CDR1 SNHLY, CDR2 FYNNEI. Trimming removed 5 bases at V and 2 bases at J, with 10 bases between. The CDR3 loop is CASSSGPTYEQYF. As DNA, the CDR3 is TGTGCCAGCAGTTCCGGGCCCACCTACGAGCAGTACTTC.

This clone showed up just a few times. The chain recombines TRBV9 with TRBJ1-2; a weak D match, TRBD1 (5 bases). The CDR3 spans 14 residues. Germline V gene data show CDR1 as SGDLS and CDR2 as YYNGEE. V was clipped by 4 bases and J by 8 bases, with 18 bases between them. The CDR3 region has the DNA TGTGCCAGCAGCTTGGGGGGGACCCTTAAAGGCTACACCTTC. The encoded protein is CASSLGGTLKGYTF.

The chain recombines TRBV19 with TRBJ2-3; D is perhaps TRBD1 (5 bases). Deletions cut 7 bases from V and 0 bases from J, with 14 bases between. In germline, CDR1 is LNHDA, CDR2 SQIVND (reference sequence). The CDR3 is 15 residues long. The chain's CDR3 is CASTGGALSTDTQYF. CDR3 DNA: TGTGCCAGTACAGGTGGGGCCCTAAGCACAGATACGCAGTATTTT.

This chain uses TRBV2 with TRBJ1-2, with D possibly being TRBD1 (5 bases). The germline V and J ends were trimmed by 10 bases and 3 bases, with 15 bases remaining between them. The CDR3 extends over 13 amino acids. Germline V gene lookup returns CDR1 SNHLY and CDR2 FYNNEI. The CDR3 sequence is CATRPDSYYGYTF. In DNA, the CDR3 is TGTGCCACCCGCCCCGACAGTTACTATGGCTACACCTTC.

This clone was observed a handful of times. This chain uses TRBV5-1 with TRBJ1-3, with 10 bases matching TRBD1. The J segment lost 3 bases and the V segment lost 6 bases, leaving 3 bases of the junction unmatched. The CDR3 covers 14 residues. The germline CDR1 and CDR2 sequences are SGHRS and YFSETQ. CDR3 sequence reads: CASTGTGVGNTIYF. For the CDR3, the DNA is TGCGCCAGCACGGGGACAGGGGTTGGAAACACCATATATTTT.

The chain has TRBV7-3 and TRBJ2-1; possibly TRBD1 for D (6 bases). The CDR3 spans 16 residues. Germline V gives CDR1 SGHTA, CDR2 FQGTGA. The V gene lost 3 bases and the J gene lost 8 bases, with 20 bases spanning the gap. The CDR3 spells CASSFASPIGGYEQFF. The CDR3 DNA sequence: TGTGCCAGCAGCTTTGCTAGCCCCATAGGGGGATATGAGCAGTTCTTC.

The genes are TRBV6-1 and TRBJ1-2; D gene ambiguous. The CDR3 spans 15 residues. Germline assignment: CDR1 MNHNS and CDR2 SASEGT. V was trimmed by 6 bases and J by 4 bases, leaving 18 bases between them. This CDR3 is CASRAQDLLGYGYTF. The CDR3 nucleotides read TGTGCCAGCAGAGCGCAGGATCTTCTCGGCTATGGCTACACCTTC.

This clone was found once. The gene calls are TRBV27 and TRBJ1-5; 11 bases are a match to TRBD1. This CDR3 is 17 amino acids long. J gave up 2 bases and V 2 bases, and 5 bases lay outside the gene matches. Germline V CDR1 and CDR2: MNHEY, SMNVEV (reference sequence). The DNA of the CDR3 is TGTGCCAGCAGTTTAGGACAGGGGGCTAGGCGCAATCAGCCCCAGCATTTT. Translated, it gives CASSLGQGARRNQPQHF.

V gene TRBV7-6 combines with J gene TRBJ1-1; D call uncertain. Germline V CDR1 and CDR2: SGHVS, FNYEAQ. Trimming pared 6 bases from V and 1 base from J, leaving 9 bases between. The CDR3 runs to 13 residues. CDR3 sequence: CASRPGPNTEAFF. The CDR3 DNA sequence: TGTGCCAGCAGACCGGGCCCGAACACTGAAGCTTTCTTT.

The V call is TRBV11-2, the J call TRBJ1-2; D call uncertain. The V gene's germline CDR1 is SGHAT and CDR2 FQNNGV. The germline V and J ends were trimmed by 0 bases and 1 base, with 9 bases remaining between them. This CDR3 is 15 amino acids long. For the CDR3, the DNA is TGTGCCAGCAGCTTAGAGAGAGGTCATAACTATGGCTACACCTTC. Translated, it gives CASSLERGHNYGYTF.